This T cell receptor (beta chain) was found in a study of T-cell reconstitution after alpha-beta-depleted transplantation in children (dated by TCRdb to about 2016). With respect to the entire study: Using TCR repertoire profiling, the study quantitatively followed how T-cell immune reconstitution unfolded in children after TCRalphabeta/CD19-depleted allogeneic hematopoietic cell transplantation. Here is what the overall study found, with its caveats: In some patients, high TCRbeta diversity at day 60 was attributed to recipient T cells and intrathymic progenitors that had survived conditioning. Over subsequent months, a decline in hyperexpanded clone frequencies was noted, and after one year, T-cell counts and TCRbeta diversity were mostly ascribed to newly produced T cells. The apparently early alphabetaT-cell count recovery about two months after transplant was reportedly dependent on only several hundred rapidly expanded clones derived from non-depleted graft cells.

The library came from PCR. Sequencing relied on an Illumina HiSeq 2500. Molecular barcoding was employed in the preparation of TCR libraries, with unique molecular identifiers being used to normalize TCRbeta repertoire quantification. The raw public data were reprocessed by TCRdb itself: fastp quality trimming at Q25, MiXCR clonotype calling, in-frame beta chains only. When rows share a CDR3 protein, they turn into one entry using the most common DNA and genes. For this sample the table gives 480,000 or so distinct CDR3 sequences, of which approximately 10% were detected only once. Just over 2% of the sample goes to the ten largest clones. In light of the paper, this sample's treatment or condition label describes: allogeneic hematopoietic cell transplantation with graft depleted of TCRalphabeta T cells and CD19 B cells. Transplant recipients were children who received TCRalphabeta/CD19-depleted allogeneic hematopoietic cell grafts.

Points on this clonotype: Its cognate antigen has yet to be identified. Base qualities are not at hand, and no much larger clone is one base apart.

The source is a child under 10 years old with inherited bone marrow failure, due to receive a stem cell transplant. This specimen consisted of PBMCs, obtained before TCRalphabeta/CD19-depleted stem cell transplant.

The DNA is as follows: TGTGCCAGCAAACTTGCGAAACTCACAAACAATGAGCAGTTCTTC. The translation is CASKLAKLTNNEQFF. Rearrangement joined TRBV27 to TRBJ2-1; the D gene is unclear. The CDR3 goes from the cysteine to the phenylalanine over 15 residues. Solely the CDR3 DNA is kept, with 45 bases framed from the first base. CDR1 and CDR2 were assigned from the germline V gene (reference sequence) as MNHEY and SMNVEV. Trimming costs V 7 bases and J 5 bases, and their ends lie 18 bases apart.